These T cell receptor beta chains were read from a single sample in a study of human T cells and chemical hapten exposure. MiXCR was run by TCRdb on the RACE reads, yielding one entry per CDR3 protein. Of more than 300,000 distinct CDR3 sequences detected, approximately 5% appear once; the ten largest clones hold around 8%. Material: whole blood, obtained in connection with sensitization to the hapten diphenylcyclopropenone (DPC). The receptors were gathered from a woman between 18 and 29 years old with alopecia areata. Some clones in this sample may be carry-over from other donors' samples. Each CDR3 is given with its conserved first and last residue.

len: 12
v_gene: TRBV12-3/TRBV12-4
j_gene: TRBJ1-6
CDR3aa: CASNVGVSPLHF

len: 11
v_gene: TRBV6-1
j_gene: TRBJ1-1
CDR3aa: CASEMNTEAFF

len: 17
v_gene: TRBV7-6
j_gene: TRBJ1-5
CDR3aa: CASSLYGGGGSNQPQHF

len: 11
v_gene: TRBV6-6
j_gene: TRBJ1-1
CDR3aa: CASSREGAAFF

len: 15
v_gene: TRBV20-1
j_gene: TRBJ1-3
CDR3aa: CSAPDRLYGGNTIYF

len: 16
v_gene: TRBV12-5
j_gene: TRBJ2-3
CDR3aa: CASGLGETRGTDTQYF

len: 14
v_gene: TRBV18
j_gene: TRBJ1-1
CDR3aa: CASSSTVGDGEAFF

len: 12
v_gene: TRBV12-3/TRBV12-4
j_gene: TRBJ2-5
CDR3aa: CASSPTPGPLYF

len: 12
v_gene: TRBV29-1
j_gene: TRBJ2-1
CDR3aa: CSGGYSYNEQFF

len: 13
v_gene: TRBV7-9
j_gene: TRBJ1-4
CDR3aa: CASSLMVNEKLFF

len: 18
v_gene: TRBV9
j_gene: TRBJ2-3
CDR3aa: CASSVALWTSGTTDTQYF

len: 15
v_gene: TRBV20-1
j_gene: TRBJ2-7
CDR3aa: CSARDLAGRSYEQYF

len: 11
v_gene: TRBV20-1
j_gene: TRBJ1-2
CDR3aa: CSAPWVDGYTF

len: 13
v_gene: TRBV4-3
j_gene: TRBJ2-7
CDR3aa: CASSRDGLREQYF

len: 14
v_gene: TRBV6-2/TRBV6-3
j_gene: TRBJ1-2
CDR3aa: CASRDTTGTGGLTF

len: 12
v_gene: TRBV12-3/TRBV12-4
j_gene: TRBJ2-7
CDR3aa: CASSYDRGGQYF

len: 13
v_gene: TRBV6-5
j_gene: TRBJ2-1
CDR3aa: CASSLMGRTPQFF

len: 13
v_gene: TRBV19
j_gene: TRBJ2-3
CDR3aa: CATGLGTVNTQYF

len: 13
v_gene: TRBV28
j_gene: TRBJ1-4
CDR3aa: CASSLGPNEKLFF

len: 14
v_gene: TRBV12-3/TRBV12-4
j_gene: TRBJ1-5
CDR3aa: CASRQTIENQPQHF

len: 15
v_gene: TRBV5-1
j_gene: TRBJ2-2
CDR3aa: CASTQSLPNTGELFF

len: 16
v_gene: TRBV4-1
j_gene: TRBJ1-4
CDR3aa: CASSQDGRGRNEKLFF

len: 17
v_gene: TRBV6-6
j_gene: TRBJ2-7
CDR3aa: CASSPKRGGESSYEQYF

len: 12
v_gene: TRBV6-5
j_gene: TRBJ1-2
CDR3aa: CASLGQEYGYTF

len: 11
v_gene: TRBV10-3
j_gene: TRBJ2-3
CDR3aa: CAISGGDTQYF

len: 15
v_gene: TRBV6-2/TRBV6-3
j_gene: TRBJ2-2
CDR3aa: CASSSGERMAGELFF

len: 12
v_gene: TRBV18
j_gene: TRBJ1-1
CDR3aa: CASSPRVTEAFF

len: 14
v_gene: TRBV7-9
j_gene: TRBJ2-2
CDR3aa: CASSPARATGELFF

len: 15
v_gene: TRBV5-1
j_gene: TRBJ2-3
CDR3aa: CASSLGDSGLNTQYF

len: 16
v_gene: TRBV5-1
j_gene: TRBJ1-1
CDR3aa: CASSLAMAGTSGEAFF

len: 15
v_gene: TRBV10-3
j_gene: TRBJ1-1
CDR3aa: CAISRQDPLATEAFF

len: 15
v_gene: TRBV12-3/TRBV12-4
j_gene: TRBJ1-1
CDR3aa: CASTRRGGLNTEAFF